This section outlines one T cell receptor beta chain sequence together with its context. Its matching antigen is unknown. Germline CDR1 reads SGDLS; CDR2 reads YYNGEE. This CDR3 has 21 amino acids. Unmatched junction bases numbered 15, after V lost 0 bases and J lost 1 base. Each CDR3 protein is one row after TCRdb ran MiXCR on the 5' RACE reads. The profile covers a few hundred thousand distinct CDR3 sequences, with approximately 20% appearing a single time and around 30% taken by the ten largest. These data belong to a study of CD8 T cells in ankylosing spondylitis. Overall study results and limits: A motif of under ten highly homologous TCR beta variants was seen as apparently characteristic of ankylosing spondylitis blood. A CD8+ phenotype characterized the disease-linked clones, which were relatively rare in peripheral blood.

The chain recombines TRBV9 with TRBJ2-6; TRBD1 aligns across 8 bases. The receptor was isolated from a male donor with ankylosing spondylitis or in good health (not recorded which). Sequencing was carried out using blood, either unsorted or a sorted T cell fraction (not recorded which). CDR3 sequence: CASSVAVRGQDLPSGANVLTF. The DNA of the CDR3 is TGTGCCAGCAGCGTAGCGGTCAGGGGGCAAGATCTCCCATCTGGGGCCAACGTCCTGACTTTC. Full variable domain (remainder filled in from reference TRBV9 and TRBJ2-6): DSGVTQTPKHLITATGQRVTLRCSPRSGDLSVYWYQQSLDQGLQFLIQYYNGEERAKGNILERFSAQQFPDLHSELNLSSLELGDSALYFCASSVAVRGQDLPSGANVLTFGAGSRLTVL.